The 14 T cell receptor beta chains reported below all come from one sample, sequenced in a study of cytomegalovirus exposure and HLA in healthy donors. Primers for the PCR totalled 60 Vbeta and 13 Jbeta. Assay used: immunoSEQ multiplex PCR; TCRdb lists only in-frame clones, some missing. The data contain about 200,000 clones, about 83% of them singletons. The sequencing input was PBMCs. Every receptor here comes from a man aged 35 to 55 in good health and CMV-seropositive.

Note on this clone: At one end, the junction sequence differs from germline, possibly due to a read error. The genes are TRBV2 and TRBJ2-6, with TRBD1 matching 8 bases. Per germline, CDR1 SNHLY and CDR2 FYNNEI. This CDR3 comprises 15 residues. This chain's CDR3 is CASSATGVGANGLTF. The CDR3 bases are TGTGCCAGCAGTGCGACAGGGGTGGGGGCCAACGGCCTGACTTTC.

The chain links TRBV15 to TRBJ1-1; D is perhaps TRBD1 (6 bases). The CDR3 is 14 amino acids. The V end lost 6 bases, the J end lost 4 bases, and 15 bases lay between the germline ends. Germline CDR1 LNHNV, CDR2 YYDKDF (reference sequence). CDR3 residues: CATRQGQFRTEAFF. In DNA form, the CDR3 reads TGTGCCACCAGACAGGGTCAGTTTCGCACTGAAGCTTTCTTT.

In this sample, this clone turned up a few times. The rearrangement uses TRBV7-9 and TRBJ1-2; 7 bases line up with TRBD1. After removal of 5 bases from V and 3 bases from J, the junction contained 9 bases not matched to a gene. Looked up from germline, CDR1 is SEHNR and CDR2 is FQNEAQ (reference sequence). The CDR3 has 15 amino acids. DNA of the CDR3: TGTGCCAGCAGCCCCTCGGGGACAGAGGACTATGGCTACACCTTC. This sequence encodes CASSPSGTEDYGYTF.

J is TRBJ1-2 and V is TRBV4-1; 8 bases fit TRBD1. In germline, CDR1 is MGHRA, CDR2 YSYEKL. The CDR3 consists of 16 residues. Unmatched junction bases numbered 11, after V lost 7 bases and J lost 1 base. The CDR3 DNA is TGCGCCAGCACCACCGCCCCGGGACAGGTTAACTATGGCTACACCTTC. Translating it yields CASTTAPGQVNYGYTF.

This sequence joins TRBV5-6 and TRBJ2-5, with a weak D call TRBD1 (5 bases). The CDR3 has 14 amino acids. CDR1 and CDR2 from the germline V gene are SGHDT and YYEEEE. V lost 2 bases, J lost 2 bases, and 10 bases lay in between. As DNA, the CDR3 is TGTGCCAGCAGCTTCGCCAGGGTTCAAGAGACCCAGTACTTC. Its translation is CASSFARVQETQYF.

The chain links TRBV5-1 to TRBJ1-2; D unclear. V was pared by 1 base and J by 2 bases, with 9 bases between. Germline values: CDR1 SGHRS, CDR2 YFSETQ. This CDR3 spans 14 amino acids. CDR3 protein: CASSLTGQNYGYTF. The CDR3 DNA sequence: TGCGCCAGCAGCTTGACGGGTCAGAACTATGGCTACACCTTC. Variable domain in full (rest from reference TRBV5-1 and TRBJ1-2): KAGVTQTPRYLIKTRGQQVTLSCSPISGHRSVSWYQQTPGQGLQFLFEYFSETQRNKGNFPGRFSGRQFSNSRSEMNVSTLELGDSALYLCASSLTGQNYGYTFGSGTRLTVV.

This chain uses TRBV7-9 with TRBJ1-1; D ambiguous. V was pared by 5 bases and J by 3 bases, with 16 bases between. The germline V gene encodes CDR1 SEHNR and CDR2 FQNEAQ (reference sequence). The CDR3 runs 15 residues. The CDR3 region has the DNA TGTGCCAGCAGCCCCAGAGGCTATTTTGACACTGAAGCTTTCTTT. Protein: CASSPRGYFDTEAFF.

The chain uses TRBV4-1 and TRBJ1-2; 9 bases align to TRBD1. The CDR3 runs to 17 residues. Germline values: CDR1 MGHRA, CDR2 YSYEKL. V lost 2 bases to trimming and J lost 6 bases; unmatched junction nucleotides: 13. CDR3 bases: TGCGCCAGCAGCCAACCTAACCCCGGGACAGGGCCCGATGGCTACACCTTC. Translation: CASSQPNPGTGPDGYTF.

The CDR3 coding sequence is TGTGCCAGTTCGGAACACCCCTCAGGGGATGAGCAGTTCTTC. It encodes CASSEHPSGDEQFF. The chain employs TRBV6-4 and TRBJ2-1; D is possibly TRBD1 (6 bases). V was shortened by 9 bases and J by 8 bases, with 20 bases between the two germline ends. This CDR3 has 14 residues. The V gene's germline CDR1 is MRHNA and CDR2 SNTAGT.

This chain joins TRBV15 and TRBJ1-3, with 10 positions matching TRBD1. Germline CDR1 is LNHNV and CDR2 is YYDKDF (reference sequence). The CDR3 extends over 14 amino acids. Trimming at V came to 8 bases and at J to 0 bases, leaving 1 base not matched to a gene. CDR3 residues: CATGTGDSGNTIYF. The CDR3 DNA reads TGTGCCACCGGGACAGGGGACTCTGGAAACACCATATATTTT.

V usage is TRBV27 and J usage is TRBJ1-1; unclear D gene. CDR3 size: 14 residues. V lost 3 bases, J lost 1 base, and 9 bases lay in between. Germline values: CDR1 MNHEY, CDR2 SMNVEV (reference sequence). CDR3 nucleotide sequence: TGTGCCAGCAGTTTCAGCGGAGGGAACACTGAAGCTTTCTTT. It translates to CASSFSGGNTEAFF.

The genes are TRBV7-6 and TRBJ2-1, with 7 nucleotides matching TRBD2. V lost 4 bases, J lost 0 bases, and 6 bases stayed unmatched. The CDR3 is 16 residues long. Germline-derived CDR1 and CDR2 are SGHVS and FNYEAQ. The CDR3 is CASSSSSGGSYNEQFF. The CDR3 bases are TGTGCCAGCAGCTCCTCTAGCGGAGGCTCCTACAATGAGCAGTTCTTC.

The chain joins TRBV19 to TRBJ2-1, with 14 bases fitting TRBD2. The V gene's germline CDR1 is LNHDA and CDR2 SQIVND (reference sequence). Trimming removed 4 bases from V and 8 bases from J; junction bases left unmatched: 13. This CDR3 spans 18 amino acids. The chain's CDR3 is CASSTSPRLAGGGYEQFF. The CDR3 DNA is TGTGCCAGTAGTACGAGCCCTAGACTAGCGGGAGGGGGATATGAGCAGTTCTTC.

This clone occurred a few times. The rearrangement links TRBV27 to TRBJ1-6; D is uncertain. Germline CDR1 and CDR2: MNHEY and SMNVEV (reference sequence). This CDR3 comprises 16 residues. The V end was cut by 0 bases, the J end by 5 bases, with 11 bases between. The CDR3 coding sequence is TGTGCCAGCAGTTTATCCCCAGCAGGAAATAATTCACCCCTCCACTTT. Protein product: CASSLSPAGNNSPLHF.